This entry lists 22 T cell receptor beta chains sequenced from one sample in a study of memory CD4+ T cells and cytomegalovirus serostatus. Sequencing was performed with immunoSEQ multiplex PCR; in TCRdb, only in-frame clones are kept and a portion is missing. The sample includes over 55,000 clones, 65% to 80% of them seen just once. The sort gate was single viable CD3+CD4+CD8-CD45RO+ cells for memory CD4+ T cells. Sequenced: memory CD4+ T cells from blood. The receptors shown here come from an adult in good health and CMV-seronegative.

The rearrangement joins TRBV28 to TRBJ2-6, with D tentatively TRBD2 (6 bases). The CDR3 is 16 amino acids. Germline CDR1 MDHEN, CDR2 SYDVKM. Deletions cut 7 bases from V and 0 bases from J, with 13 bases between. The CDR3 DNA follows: TGTGCCAGCATAAGTTACGGGAGCTCTGGGGCCAACGTCCTGACTTTC. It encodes CASISYGSSGANVLTF.

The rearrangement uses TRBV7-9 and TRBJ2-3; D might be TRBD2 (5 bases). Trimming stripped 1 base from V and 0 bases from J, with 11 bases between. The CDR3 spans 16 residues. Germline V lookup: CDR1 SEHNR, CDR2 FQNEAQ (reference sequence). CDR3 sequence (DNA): TGTGCCAGCAGCTTAGGGATGTGGACTAGCACAGATACGCAGTATTTT. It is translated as CASSLGMWTSTDTQYF.

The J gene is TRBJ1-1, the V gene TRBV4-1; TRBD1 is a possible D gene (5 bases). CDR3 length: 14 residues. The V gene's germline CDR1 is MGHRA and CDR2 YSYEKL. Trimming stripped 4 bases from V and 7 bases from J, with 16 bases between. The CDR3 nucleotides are TGCGCCAGCAGCCGGACCGACAGCGGGTATGAAGCTTTCTTT. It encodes CASSRTDSGYEAFF.

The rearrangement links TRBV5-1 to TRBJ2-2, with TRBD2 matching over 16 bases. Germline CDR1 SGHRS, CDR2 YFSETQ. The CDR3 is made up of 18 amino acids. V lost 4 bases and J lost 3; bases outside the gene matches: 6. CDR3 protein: CASSKGLAGGKDTGELFF. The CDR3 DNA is TGCGCCAGCAGCAAGGGACTAGCGGGAGGGAAGGACACCGGGGAGCTGTTTTTT.

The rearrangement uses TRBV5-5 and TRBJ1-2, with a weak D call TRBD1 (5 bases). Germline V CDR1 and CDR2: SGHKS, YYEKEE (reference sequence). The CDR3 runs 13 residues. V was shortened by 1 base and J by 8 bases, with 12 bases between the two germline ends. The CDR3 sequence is CASSLRGGEGYTF. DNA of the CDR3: TGTGCCAGCAGCTTGCGCGGGGGTGAGGGCTACACCTTC.

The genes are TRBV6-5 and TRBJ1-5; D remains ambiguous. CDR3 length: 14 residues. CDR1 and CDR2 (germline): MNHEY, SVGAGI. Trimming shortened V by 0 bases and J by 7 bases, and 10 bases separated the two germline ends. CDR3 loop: CASSYSMGNQPQHF. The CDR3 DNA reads TGTGCCAGCAGTTACTCGATGGGGAACCAGCCCCAGCATTTT.

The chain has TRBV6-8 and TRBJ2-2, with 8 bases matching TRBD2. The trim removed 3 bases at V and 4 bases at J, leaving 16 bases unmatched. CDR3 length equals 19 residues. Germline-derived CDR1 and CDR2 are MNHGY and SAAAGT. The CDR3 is CASSYASTIERESTGELFF. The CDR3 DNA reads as TGTGCCAGCAGTTATGCATCTACGATTGAGCGGGAGAGCACCGGGGAGCTGTTTTTT.

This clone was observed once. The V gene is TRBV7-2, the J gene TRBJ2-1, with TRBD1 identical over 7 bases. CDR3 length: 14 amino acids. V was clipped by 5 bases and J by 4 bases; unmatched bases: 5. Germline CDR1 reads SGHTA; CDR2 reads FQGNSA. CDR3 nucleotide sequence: TGTGCCAGCAGCAGTCCGGGACAGTACAATGAGCAGTTCTTC. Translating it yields CASSSPGQYNEQFF. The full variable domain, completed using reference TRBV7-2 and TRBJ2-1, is GAGVSQSPSNKVTEKGKDVELRCDPISGHTALYWYRQSLGQGLEFLIYFQGNSAPDKSGLPSDRFSAERTGGSVSTLTIQRTQQEDSAVYLCASSSPGQYNEQFFGPGTRLTVL.

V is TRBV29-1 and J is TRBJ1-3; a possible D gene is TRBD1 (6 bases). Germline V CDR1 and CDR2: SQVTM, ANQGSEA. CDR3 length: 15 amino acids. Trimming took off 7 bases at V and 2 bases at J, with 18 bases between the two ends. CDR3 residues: CSAASGDVAGNTIYF. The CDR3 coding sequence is TGCAGCGCGGCATCAGGGGACGTCGCTGGAAACACCATATATTTT.

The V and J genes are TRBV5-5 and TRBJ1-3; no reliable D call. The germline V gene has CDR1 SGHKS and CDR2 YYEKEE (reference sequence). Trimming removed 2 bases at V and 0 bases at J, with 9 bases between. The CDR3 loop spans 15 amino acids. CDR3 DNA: TGTGCCAGCAGCTTTTCTCCAGACTCTGGAAACACCATATATTTT. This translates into CASSFSPDSGNTIYF.

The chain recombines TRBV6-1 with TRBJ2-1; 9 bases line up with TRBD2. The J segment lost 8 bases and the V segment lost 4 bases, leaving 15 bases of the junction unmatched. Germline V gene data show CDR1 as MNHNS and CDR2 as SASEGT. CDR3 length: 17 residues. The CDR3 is CASSARTSGAGGDEQFF. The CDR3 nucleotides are TGTGCCAGCAGTGCCCGGACCAGCGGGGCGGGAGGGGATGAGCAGTTCTTC.

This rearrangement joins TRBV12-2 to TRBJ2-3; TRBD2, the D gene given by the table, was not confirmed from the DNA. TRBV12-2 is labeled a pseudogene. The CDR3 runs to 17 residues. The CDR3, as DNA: TGTGCAAGTCGCTTTGACTCTGGCGGGGGGGCAACAGATACGCAGTATTTT. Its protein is CASRFDSGGGATDTQYF.

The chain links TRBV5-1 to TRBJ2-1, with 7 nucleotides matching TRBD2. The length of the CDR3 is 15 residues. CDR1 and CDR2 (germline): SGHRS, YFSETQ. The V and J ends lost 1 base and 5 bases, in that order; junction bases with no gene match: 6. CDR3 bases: TGCGCCAGCAGCTTGTTGTCTAGCGGAAACAATGAGCAGTTCTTC. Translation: CASSLLSSGNNEQFF.

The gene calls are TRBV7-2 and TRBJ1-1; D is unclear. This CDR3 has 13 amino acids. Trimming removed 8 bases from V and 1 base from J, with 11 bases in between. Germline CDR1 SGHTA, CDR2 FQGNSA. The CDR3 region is CASARAGNTEAFF. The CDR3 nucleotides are TGTGCCAGCGCTCGGGCGGGGAACACTGAAGCTTTCTTT.

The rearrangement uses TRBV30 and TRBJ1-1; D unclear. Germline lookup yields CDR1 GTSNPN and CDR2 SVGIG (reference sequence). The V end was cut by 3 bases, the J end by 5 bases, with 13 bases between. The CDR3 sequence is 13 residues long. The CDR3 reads CAWRSWGRTEAFF. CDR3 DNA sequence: TGTGCCTGGAGATCTTGGGGAAGGACTGAAGCTTTCTTT.

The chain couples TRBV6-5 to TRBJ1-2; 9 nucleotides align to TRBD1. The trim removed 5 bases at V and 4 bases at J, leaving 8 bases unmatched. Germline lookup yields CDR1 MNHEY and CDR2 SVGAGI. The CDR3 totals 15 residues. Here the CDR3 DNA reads TGTGCCAGCAGTAGGGGGACAGGGCTTGTCTATGGCTACACCTTC. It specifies CASSRGTGLVYGYTF.

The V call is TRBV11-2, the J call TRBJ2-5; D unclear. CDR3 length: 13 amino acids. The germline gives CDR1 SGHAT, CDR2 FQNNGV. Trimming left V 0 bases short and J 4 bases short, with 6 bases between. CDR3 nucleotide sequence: TGTGCCAGCAGCTTAGACGAGAGAGAGACCCAGTACTTC. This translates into CASSLDERETQYF.

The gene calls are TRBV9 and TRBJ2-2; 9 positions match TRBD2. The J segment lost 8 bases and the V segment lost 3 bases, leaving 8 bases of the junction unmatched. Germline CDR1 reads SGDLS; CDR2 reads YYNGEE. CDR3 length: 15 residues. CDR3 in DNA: TGTGCCAGCAGCGCCGGGACTAGCCCCTCGGGGGAGCTGTTTTTT. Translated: CASSAGTSPSGELFF.

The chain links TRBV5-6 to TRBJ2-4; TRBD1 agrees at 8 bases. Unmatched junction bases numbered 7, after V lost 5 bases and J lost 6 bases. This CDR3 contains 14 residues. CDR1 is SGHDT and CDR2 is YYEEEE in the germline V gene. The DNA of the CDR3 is TGTGCCAGCAGTTCCCCGGGACAGGTAAACATTCAGTACTTC. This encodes CASSSPGQVNIQYF.

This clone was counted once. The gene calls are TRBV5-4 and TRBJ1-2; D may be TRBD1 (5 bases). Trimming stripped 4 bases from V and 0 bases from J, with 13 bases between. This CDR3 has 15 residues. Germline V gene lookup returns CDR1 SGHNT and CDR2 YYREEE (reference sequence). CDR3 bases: TGTGCCAGCAGCCCTAACGACAGAGCTAACTATGGCTACACCTTC. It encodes CASSPNDRANYGYTF.

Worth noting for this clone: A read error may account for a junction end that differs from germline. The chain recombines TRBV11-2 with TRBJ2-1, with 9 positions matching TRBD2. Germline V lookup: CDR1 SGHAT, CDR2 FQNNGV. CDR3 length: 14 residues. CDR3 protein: CASSPLRGGNARIF. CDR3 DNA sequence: TGTGCCAGCAGCCCCTTGCGGGGGGGCAATGCCCGGATCTTC. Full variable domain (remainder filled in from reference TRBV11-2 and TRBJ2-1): EAGVAQSPRYKIIEKRQSVAFWCNPISGHATLYWYQQILGQGPKLLIQFQNNGVVDDSQLPKDRFSAERLKGVDSTLKIQPAKLEDSAVYLCASSPLRGGNARIFGPGTRLTVL.

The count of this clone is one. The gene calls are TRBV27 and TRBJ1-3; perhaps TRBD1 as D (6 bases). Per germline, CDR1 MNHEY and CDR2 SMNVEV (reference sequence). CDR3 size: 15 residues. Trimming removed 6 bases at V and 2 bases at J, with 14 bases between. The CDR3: CASRKTGAPGNTIYF. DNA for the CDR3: TGTGCCAGCAGAAAGACGGGGGCACCTGGAAACACCATATATTTT.